Below, 20 T cell receptor beta chains from the same sample are listed, as sequenced in a study of blood T cell repertoires in COVID-19. Using immunoSEQ multiplex PCR, the repertoire was profiled, and TCRdb retains in-frame clones only, with some absent. The data hold about 170,000 clones, with roughly 85% observed a single time. Sequenced sample: PBMCs or T cells enriched from blood (not recorded which). Receptor source: a woman aged 70-85 years in a cohort exposed to, infected with or recovered from COVID-19 (not recorded which).

The count of this clone is one. The V gene is TRBV18, the J gene TRBJ2-7; 7 positions match TRBD1. The germline CDR1 and CDR2 sequences are KGHSH and LQKENI. V lost 6 bases and J lost 8; bases outside the gene matches: 7. This CDR3 has 12 residues. CDR3 bases: TGTGCCAGCTCGCCCGACAGGGACAAGCAGTACTTC. Translated: CASSPDRDKQYF.

This chain links TRBV2 with TRBJ2-3; a weak D match, TRBD2 (5 bases). Germline assignment: CDR1 SNHLY and CDR2 FYNNEI. This CDR3 comprises 12 residues. Trimming removed 9 bases at V and 3 bases at J, with 10 bases between. Here the CDR3 DNA reads TGTGCCAGTTCTCGGGGTACAGATACGCAGTATTTT. Amino acid sequence: CASSRGTDTQYF.

The gene calls are TRBV21-1 and TRBJ1-5; TRBD1 reflects the table's D call only, with no check against the DNA. TRBV21-1 is given as a pseudogene. The CDR3 runs to 18 residues. The CDR3 loop reads CATTGTGRRKYGNQPQHF. The CDR3 nucleotides are TGTGCCACCACCGGGACAGGGCGTCGGAAATATGGCAATCAGCCCCAGCATTTT.

The chain has TRBV11-2 and TRBJ2-5; 9 nucleotides match TRBD2. V gave up 3 bases and J gave up 5 bases; unmatched junction bases: 4. This CDR3 region has 14 residues. Germline V lookup: CDR1 SGHAT, CDR2 FQNNGV. CDR3 sequence reads: CASSLREGRETQYF. For the CDR3, the DNA is TGTGCCAGCAGCTTGCGGGAGGGCCGGGAGACCCAGTACTTC.

V and J are TRBV7-9 and TRBJ2-7, with D possibly TRBD1 on 5 matching bases. The CDR3 runs to 11 residues. Per germline, CDR1 SEHNR and CDR2 FQNEAQ (reference sequence). Trimming stripped 8 bases from V and 3 bases from J, with 8 bases between. CDR3 region: CASGHRYEQYF. CDR3 sequence (DNA): TGTGCCAGCGGACATCGCTACGAGCAGTACTTC.

The chain couples TRBV10-3 to TRBJ1-1; D remains ambiguous. The CDR3 extends over 13 amino acids. Trimming shortened V by 2 bases and J by 3 bases, and 7 bases separated the two germline ends. Germline CDR1 is ENHRY and CDR2 is SYGVKD. CDR3 sequence reads: CAISENGDTEAFF. The CDR3 DNA follows: TGTGCCATCAGTGAGAACGGGGACACTGAAGCTTTCTTT.

The chain couples TRBV7-2 to TRBJ1-5; maybe TRBD1 (6 bases). Trimming took off 5 bases at V and 3 bases at J, with 14 bases between the two ends. CDR3 length equals 15 residues. CDR1 is SGHTA, CDR2 FQGNSA, per germline. The CDR3: CASSPRQVPNQPQHF. The DNA of the CDR3 is TGTGCCAGCAGCCCACGACAGGTCCCCAATCAGCCCCAGCATTTT.

This sequence joins TRBV2 and TRBJ2-3; tentative D call: TRBD2 (5 bases). The CDR3 loop spans 15 amino acids. Trimming removed 3 bases at V and 0 bases at J, with 10 bases between. Germline V gene data show CDR1 as SNHLY and CDR2 as FYNNEI. This CDR3 reads CASSERLSSTDTQYF. CDR3 bases: TGTGCCAGCAGTGAGAGACTATCAAGCACAGATACGCAGTATTTT.

The J gene is TRBJ2-5, the V gene TRBV4-1; TRBD2 aligns across 9 bases. V dropped 2 bases and J dropped 5; count of bases not matched to a gene: 9. This CDR3 is 16 amino acids long. Germline assignment: CDR1 MGHRA and CDR2 YSYEKL. CDR3 nucleotides: TGCGCCAGCAGCCAAAGAGGGTTAGCGGGAGAGGAGACCCAGTACTTC. It specifies CASSQRGLAGEETQYF.

V usage is TRBV4-3 and J usage is TRBJ2-7; possible D gene TRBD2, 6 bases. The CDR3 runs 14 residues. Trimming removed 4 bases from V and 3 bases from J, with 13 bases in between. The germline V gene encodes CDR1 LGHNA and CDR2 YSLEER. The CDR3 sequence: CASSLTRDLYEQYF. CDR3 DNA: TGCGCCAGCAGCCTGACGCGGGATCTCTACGAGCAGTACTTC.

In this sample, this clone turned up a few times. The rearrangement joins TRBV4-1 to TRBJ1-2, with a possible D match to TRBD1 (5 bases). Between the trimmed V and J ends, which lost 2 bases and 3 bases, there was a span of 13 bases. Per germline, CDR1 MGHRA and CDR2 YSYEKL. The CDR3 spans 15 residues. CDR3 DNA sequence: TGCGCCAGCAGCCAACAGGCCAGGGCCGACTATGGCTACACCTTC. This sequence encodes CASSQQARADYGYTF.

This clone was picked up a small number of times. The V gene is TRBV10-1, the J gene TRBJ2-5, with D possibly being TRBD1 (6 bases). Per germline, CDR1 WNHNN and CDR2 SYGVQD (reference sequence). The CDR3 runs 15 residues. The V end was cut by 4 bases, the J end by 3 bases, with 15 bases between. The CDR3 sequence: CASSGGLGGEETQYF. The CDR3 region has the DNA TGCGCCAGCAGTGGAGGGCTAGGGGGAGAAGAGACCCAGTACTTC.

Points on this clone: At one of its ends the junction is not consistent with the germline gene, which may arise from a read error. The gene calls are TRBV7-7 and TRBJ2-2; 15 bases line up with TRBD2. CDR1 and CDR2 from the germline V gene are SSHAT and FNYEAQ (reference sequence). The CDR3 consists of 16 residues. CDR3 in amino acids: CASSLGTSGRTGELFF. The CDR3 DNA follows: TGTGCTAGCAGCTTAGGGACTAGCGGGAGGACCGGGGAGCTGTTTTTT. Looking up the rest from reference TRBV7-7 and TRBJ2-2 gives the full variable domain: GAGVSQSPRYKVTKRGQDVTLRCDPISSHATLYWYQQALGQGPEFLTYFNYEAQPDKSGLPSDRFSAERPEGSISTLTIQRTEQRDSAMYRCASSLGTSGRTGELFFGEGSRLTVL.

A note on this clone: The same CDR3 arises from other DNA sequences in this sample as well. The chain employs TRBV12-3 or TRBV12-4 and TRBJ2-3; 7 nucleotides match TRBD1. The CDR3 is 13 amino acids. V shed 3 bases and J 3 bases; nucleotides not matched to a gene: 0. The CDR3 loop is CASSFRGTDTQYF. The CDR3 coding sequence is TGTGCCAGCAGTTTCAGGGGGACAGATACGCAGTATTTT.

The chain carries TRBV18 and TRBJ2-5, with 14 bases matching TRBD2. Germline CDR1 and CDR2: KGHSH and LQKENI. CDR3 size: 18 residues. Trimming at V came to 4 bases and at J to 3 bases, leaving 10 bases not matched to a gene. The CDR3 region has the DNA TGTGCCAGCTCACGAAACATACCGGGACTAGCGGGAGAAGAGACCCAGTACTTC. This sequence encodes CASSRNIPGLAGEETQYF.

V gene TRBV27 combines with J gene TRBJ1-2; 11 nucleotides agree with TRBD1. V lost 6 bases and J lost 4; bases outside the gene matches: 7. This CDR3 region has 15 residues. Germline V gene data show CDR1 as MNHEY and CDR2 as SMNVEV (reference sequence). CDR3 nucleotide sequence: TGTGCCAGCAGCCGAGAGGGACAGGGGGTCTATGGCTACACCTTC. Encoded protein: CASSREGQGVYGYTF.

V is TRBV7-8 and J is TRBJ1-5; D might be TRBD1 (6 bases). V lost 1 base, J lost 0 bases, and 10 bases lay in between. Germline CDR1 is SGHVS and CDR2 is FQNEAQ. The CDR3 covers 16 residues. The DNA of the CDR3 is TGTGCCAGCAGCTTAGAGCAGGGGAATAGCAATCAGCCCCAGCATTTT. This encodes CASSLEQGNSNQPQHF.

J is TRBJ2-2 and V is TRBV7-9; possible D gene TRBD2, 5 bases. Germline lookup yields CDR1 SEHNR and CDR2 FQNEAQ (reference sequence). This CDR3 has 12 residues. V dropped 3 bases and J dropped 14 bases, with 13 bases sitting between them. The CDR3 is CASSFAGPRLFF. The CDR3 DNA follows: TGTGCCAGCAGCTTTGCGGGCCCGCGACTGTTTTTT.

The chain recombines TRBV6-2 or TRBV6-3 with TRBJ2-7; 10 nucleotides line up with TRBD2. The V gene's germline CDR1 is MNHEY and CDR2 SVGEGT. J was trimmed by 6 bases and V by 1 base; bases with no gene match: 15. The CDR3 is 18 residues long. The CDR3 DNA reads TGTGCCAGCAGTTACTTACGACGGTCTAGCGGGAGCCGGGTCGAGCAGTACTTC. This translates into CASSYLRRSSGSRVEQYF.

This clone was detected a few times. The rearrangement uses TRBV7-8 and TRBJ2-3, with TRBD1 matching 7 bases. The CDR3 is 15 residues long. V was clipped by 2 bases and J by 4 bases; unmatched bases: 6. The germline gives CDR1 SGHVS, CDR2 FQNEAQ. CDR3 in amino acids: CASSLLEGTADTQYF. The CDR3 DNA reads as TGTGCCAGCAGCTTACTTGAAGGGACAGCAGATACGCAGTATTTT.